The clone carrying this TCR beta chain was seen at least ten times. Its antigen is currently unknown. The sample originates from a study of regulatory T cells in long-lasting Graves disease. Looked up from germline, CDR1 is SGHTA and CDR2 is FQGNSA. V dropped 1 base and J dropped 3 bases, with 10 bases sitting between them. The CDR3 is 15 residues long. Construction of TCR beta libraries relied on iRepertoire HTBI primers and on Arm-PCR targeting CDR3 regions. TCRdb fed the multiplex PCR reads into MiXCR, producing one record per CDR3 protein. The sample carries 350,000 to 450,000 distinct CDR3 sequences, about a sixth recorded once. Findings and caveats of the study: Repertoires from persistent disease leaned toward TRBV28, TRBJ1-2 and TRBJ2-5. With 2,500 to 3,000 shared public clonotypes, persistent patients exceeded new patients, who shared about a thousand.

As for time point: newly diagnosed GD, antithyroid drugs for less than 3 months. From RNA extracted from PBMCs, the TCR library was made. The sample also formed part of further work on T cells in Graves' hyperthyroidism and ophthalmopathy.

This rearrangement joins TRBV7-2 to TRBJ1-5, with D perhaps matching TRBD1 (5 bases). The sequence derives from a middle-aged man with Graves disease. The sample was peripheral blood mononuclear cells (PBMCs), taken at new diagnosis, from a patient treated with antithyroid drugs. The CDR3 region has the DNA TGTGCCAGCAGCTTAGTAGGCAGGGACAATCAGCCCCAGCATTTT. It codes for CASSLVGRDNQPQHF.